This T cell receptor (beta chain) was captured in a study of blood T cell repertoires in COVID-19. Clinical histories supplied by participants themselves formed the basis of cohort assignment. CDR1 SEHNR and CDR2 FQNEAQ come from the germline V gene (reference sequence). The CDR3 totals 17 residues. V lost 6 bases and J lost 1; bases outside the gene matches: 13. Sequencing used immunoSEQ multiplex PCR; TCRdb keeps in-frame clones, though not all of them. This sample has about 370,000 clones, with 80% to 90% found just once. The table lists this clone with a count of one. This receptor was taken from a man aged 18 to 30 who had recovered from COVID-19. Sequencing was carried out using PBMCs or T cells enriched from blood (not recorded which). The chain has TRBV7-9 and TRBJ1-1; 8 nucleotides match TRBD1. CDR3 nucleotide sequence: TGTGCCAGCAGTCCAGGACAGGGCTATTCTGCGAACACTGAAGCTTTCTTT. Its protein is CASSPGQGYSANTEAFF.